Sequencing of this T cell receptor (beta chain) was carried out in a study of blood T cells in healthy people across ages. This CDR3 contains 12 residues. Germline CDR1 reads LNHNV; CDR2 reads YYDKDF (reference sequence). V was pared by 2 bases and J by 10 bases, with 9 bases between. Total RNA, at least 5 micrograms per sample, came from PBMCs. Primers used in a second PCR of about 6 to 11 cycles were a sample-barcoded 5' primer and a J-beta primer mix. TCRdb reanalysed the 5' RACE reads using MiXCR and keeps one entry per CDR3 protein. The sample shows around 1,700,000 distinct CDR3 sequences, roughly 27% of them seen only once.

Sequencing was done on a sample of blood. This clonotype was sampled from a woman aged 25-40 years in good health. V usage is TRBV15 and J usage is TRBJ2-1, with D unclear. The CDR3 here is CATSRTLLEQFF. The DNA for the CDR3 is TGTGCCACCAGCAGAACGTTACTCGAGCAGTTCTTC.